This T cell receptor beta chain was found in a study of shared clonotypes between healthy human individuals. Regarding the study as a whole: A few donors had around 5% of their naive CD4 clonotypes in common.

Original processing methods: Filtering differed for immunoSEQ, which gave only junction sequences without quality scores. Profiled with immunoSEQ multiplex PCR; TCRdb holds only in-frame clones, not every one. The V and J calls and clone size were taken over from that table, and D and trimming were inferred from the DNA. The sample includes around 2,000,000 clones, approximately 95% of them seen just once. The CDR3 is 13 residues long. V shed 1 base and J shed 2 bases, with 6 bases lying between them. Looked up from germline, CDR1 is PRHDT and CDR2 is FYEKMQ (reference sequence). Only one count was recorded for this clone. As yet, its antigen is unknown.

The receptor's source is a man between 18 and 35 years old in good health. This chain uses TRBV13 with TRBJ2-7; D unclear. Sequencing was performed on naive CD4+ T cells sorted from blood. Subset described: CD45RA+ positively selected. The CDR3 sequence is CASSLVGTYEQYF. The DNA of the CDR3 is TGTGCCAGCAGCTTAGTTGGGACCTACGAGCAGTACTTC.